This is a list of T cell receptor beta chains from one sample in a study of blood T cells in healthy people across ages. MiXCR was run by TCRdb on the 5' RACE reads, yielding one entry per CDR3 protein. The table shows approximately 820,000 distinct CDR3 sequences, with more than 40% occurring only once. The sample comprised blood. These TCRs come from a man in his sixties in good health. Both conserved end residues are trimmed from each CDR3.

J: TRBJ1-5
V: TRBV6-2/TRBV6-3
CDR3: ASSPTGIGNQPQH

J: TRBJ2-1
V: TRBV12-3/TRBV12-4
CDR3: ASSFFRRGNNEQF

J: TRBJ2-3
V: TRBV3-1
CDR3: ASSHRLAGGSDTQY

J: TRBJ1-1
V: TRBV6-6
CDR3: ASSFSGGGETEAF

J: TRBJ1-6
V: TRBV13
CDR3: ASSRGLGSPLH

J: TRBJ1-1
V: TRBV7-9
CDR3: ASSLEFTEAF

J: TRBJ1-1
V: TRBV19
CDR3: ASMGGANTEAF

J: TRBJ2-2
V: TRBV7-9
CDR3: ASSPGPSGTGELF

J: TRBJ2-5
V: TRBV20-1
CDR3: SAGLAGTLQETQY

J: TRBJ2-1
V: TRBV4-3
CDR3: ASSLEGGALAEQF

J: TRBJ2-1
V: TRBV7-3
CDR3: ASSPSGSCEQF

J: TRBJ1-2
V: TRBV20-1
CDR3: SAREGTGSYGYT

J: TRBJ2-1
V: TRBV9
CDR3: ASSVGEYNEQF

J: TRBJ2-5
V: TRBV9
CDR3: ASSVEAGGRETQY

J: TRBJ2-5
V: TRBV11-2
CDR3: ASSLVGTGSETQY

J: TRBJ2-3
V: TRBV7-2
CDR3: ASSYSLDTQY

J: TRBJ1-5
V: TRBV6-6
CDR3: ASSLGVSTQH

J: TRBJ2-1
V: TRBV7-9
CDR3: ASSQFYNEQF

J: TRBJ2-3
V: TRBV29-1
CDR3: SVGDGTDTQY

J: TRBJ1-2
V: TRBV5-1
CDR3: ASSETGVSYGYT

J: TRBJ2-3
V: TRBV6-5
CDR3: ASSYAPRRNTDTQY

J: TRBJ2-1
V: TRBV20-1
CDR3: SARVTSNEQF

J: TRBJ1-1
V: TRBV6-2/TRBV6-3
CDR3: ASSRTGRNTEAF

J: TRBJ1-2
V: TRBV12-3/TRBV12-4
CDR3: ASSQVSYGYT

J: TRBJ2-5
V: TRBV20-1
CDR3: SAEPQSKETQY

J: TRBJ2-1
V: TRBV29-1
CDR3: SVDGSHNEQF

J: TRBJ1-2
V: TRBV29-1
CDR3: SVELGTPNYGYT

J: TRBJ2-7
V: TRBV4-3
CDR3: ASQDIDRTYEQY

J: TRBJ1-1
V: TRBV11-2
CDR3: ASSSNRDREAF

J: TRBJ1-5
V: TRBV28
CDR3: ASSTGRTYSNQPQH

J: TRBJ1-2
V: TRBV4-2
CDR3: ASSQVGPTDGGYT

J: TRBJ2-7
V: TRBV3-1
CDR3: ASSQPGLASYEQY

J: TRBJ1-2
V: TRBV27
CDR3: ASSFRGGLYGYT

J: TRBJ1-2
V: TRBV12-3/TRBV12-4
CDR3: ASRVGQRYT

J: TRBJ2-7
V: TRBV7-2
CDR3: ASSSSGAYEQY

J: TRBJ1-2
V: TRBV28
CDR3: ASSQGGRFYGYT

J: TRBJ2-3
V: TRBV5-4
CDR3: ASTPVGGVTDTQY